This TCR beta chain was obtained from a study of blood T cell repertoires in COVID-19. Study as a whole: Samples representing acute and convalescent COVID-19 were sourced from the United States, Italy and Spain. Nucleic acid was either cDNA or gDNA, and it came from T cells, B-cell-depleted T cells, or PBMCs.

Authors' data handling: Estimated nucleated cell counts came from reference gene primer amplification. Sequencing was performed with immunoSEQ multiplex PCR; in TCRdb, only in-frame clones are kept and a portion is missing. V, J and clone size are those of that table, while D and trimming were read from the DNA. Counted here are about 100,000 clones, over 75% occurring once; the ten biggest clones make up 7.4%. The CDR3 contains 15 residues. J gave up 3 bases and V 5 bases, and 10 bases lay outside the gene matches. Germline values: CDR1 SGHRS, CDR2 YFSETQ. The chain carries TRBV5-1 and TRBJ2-7, with 8 bases that match TRBD1. The sequencing sample was made of peripheral blood. The receptor comes from a man under 40 in a cohort sampled during active COVID-19. This chain's CDR3 is CASSVFGQGDYEQYF. The CDR3 DNA follows: TGCGCCAGCAGTGTTTTCGGACAGGGCGACTACGAGCAGTACTTC.